What follows are 15 T cell receptor beta chains derived from one specimen sequenced in a study of T cell responses to AZD1222 COVID-19 vaccine. This table comes from immunoSEQ multiplex PCR, and its TCRdb copy is limited to in-frame clones, with some not included. The table lists fewer than 150,000 clones, approximately 88% of them singletons. Here the sequenced sample was peripheral blood, taken 28 days after the second AZD1222 dose. The receptors were gathered from an adult who received the AZD1222 COVID-19 vaccine.

The chain links TRBV28 to TRBJ2-5, with 11 bases aligning to TRBD2. The CDR3 length is 15 residues. The junction had 4 bases not matched to a gene; V was cut back by 6 bases and J by 1 base. Germline-derived CDR1 and CDR2 are MDHEN and SYDVKM. DNA of the CDR3: TGTGCCAGCAGCGGACTAGCGGGTTTCCAAGAGACCCAGTACTTC. This sequence encodes CASSGLAGFQETQYF.

The chain employs TRBV27 and TRBJ2-2, with D possibly called TRBD1 or TRBD2 (5 bases each). Trimming removed 3 bases from V and 6 bases from J, with 11 bases in between. From germline, CDR1 is MNHEY and CDR2 SMNVEV (reference sequence). The CDR3 is 14 amino acids. For the CDR3, the DNA is TGTGCCAGCAGTTTGTGGGGGAAGGCCGGGGAGCTGTTTTTT. It encodes CASSLWGKAGELFF.

The chain carries TRBV28 and TRBJ1-5; 11 bases align to TRBD1. The V segment lost 3 bases and the J segment 4 bases; nucleotides outside the gene matches: 5. The CDR3 sequence is 16 residues long. In germline, CDR1 is MDHEN, CDR2 SYDVKM. This CDR3 reads CASSLVGQGGNQPQHF. The CDR3 DNA reads as TGTGCCAGCAGTTTGGTGGGACAGGGGGGAAATCAGCCCCAGCATTTT.

The gene calls are TRBV9 and TRBJ2-3, with TRBD2 matching 7 bases. Germline V gene data show CDR1 as SGDLS and CDR2 as YYNGEE. This CDR3 comprises 18 residues. V lost 0 bases and J lost 0; bases outside the gene matches: 10. CDR3 DNA: TGTGCCAGCAGCGTAGTACGGGGGAGGGCCGATAGCACAGATACGCAGTATTTT. This gives the protein CASSVVRGRADSTDTQYF.

This sequence joins TRBV7-2 and TRBJ1-2; D is ambiguous. Germline loops: CDR1 SGHTA, CDR2 FQGNSA. The germline V and J ends were trimmed by 1 base and 5 bases, with 14 bases remaining between them. The CDR3 is made up of 15 amino acids. Here the CDR3 DNA reads TGTGCCAGCAGCTTAGTACCAGGACCCTTATATGGCTACACCTTC. This gives the protein CASSLVPGPLYGYTF. Supplemented by reference TRBV7-2 and TRBJ1-2, the full variable domain reads GAGVSQSPSNKVTEKGKDVELRCDPISGHTALYWYRQSLGQGLEFLIYFQGNSAPDKSGLPSDRFSAERTGGSVSTLTIQRTQQEDSAVYLCASSLVPGPLYGYTFGSGTRLTVV.

This rearrangement joins TRBV24-1 to TRBJ1-2; D remains unclear. V shed 3 bases and J shed 8 bases, with 12 bases lying between them. This CDR3 comprises 13 residues. Germline V gene data show CDR1 as KGHDR and CDR2 as SFDVKD. CDR3: CATSDQDQGGYTF. DNA for the CDR3: TGTGCCACCAGTGATCAGGACCAAGGAGGCTACACCTTC.

The chain uses TRBV7-9 and TRBJ2-7; D is tentatively TRBD1 or TRBD2 (5 bases each). This CDR3 has 13 residues. V lost 5 bases to trimming and J lost 7 bases, with 15 bases between them. The germline V gene encodes CDR1 SEHNR and CDR2 FQNEAQ (reference sequence). CDR3 sequence: CASSPRDPWEQYF. CDR3 nucleotides: TGTGCCAGCAGCCCCCGGGACCCCTGGGAGCAGTACTTC. The whole variable domain, filled in from reference TRBV7-9 and TRBJ2-7, reads DTGVSQNPRHKITKRGQNVTFRCDPISEHNRLYWYRQTLGQGPEFLTYFQNEAQLEKSRLLSDRFSAERPKGSFSTLEIQRTEQGDSAMYLCASSPRDPWEQYFGPGTRLTVT.

The chain has TRBV18 and TRBJ2-1, with 12 bases lining up with TRBD2. CDR1 is KGHSH and CDR2 is LQKENI in the germline V gene. The CDR3 is 14 amino acids. The trim removed 3 bases at V and 9 bases at J, leaving 3 bases unmatched. CDR3 DNA: TGTGCCAGCTCACCCCAACTAGCGGGAGGTGAGCAGTTCTTC. Encoded protein: CASSPQLAGGEQFF. The variable domain in full, with the rest retrieved from reference TRBV18 and TRBJ2-1, is NAGVMQNPRHLVRRRGQEARLRCSPMKGHSHVYWYRQLPEEGLKFMVYLQKENIIDESGMPKERFSAEFPKEGPSILRIQQVVRGDSAAYFCASSPQLAGGEQFFGPGTRLTVL.

This chain joins TRBV19 and TRBJ2-3; 7 bases are a match to TRBD1. The V segment lost 5 bases and the J segment 7 bases; nucleotides outside the gene matches: 12. The CDR3 loop spans 15 amino acids. Germline CDR1 reads LNHDA; CDR2 reads SQIVND (reference sequence). The CDR3 nucleotides read TGTGCCAGTAGTCTGGGACAGCTCCCAACAAATACGCAGTATTTT. It yields the protein CASSLGQLPTNTQYF.

The V gene is TRBV6-1, the J gene TRBJ2-3; D is unclear. Trimming took 2 bases from V and 0 from J, leaving 18 bases between them. The germline V gene encodes CDR1 MNHNS and CDR2 SASEGT. The CDR3 has 18 amino acids. The CDR3 sequence: CASSENLGGPRSTDTQYF. The CDR3 DNA is TGTGCCAGCAGTGAAAACCTGGGCGGACCCCGAAGCACAGATACGCAGTATTTT.

This chain connects TRBV19 to TRBJ2-3; TRBD1 agrees at 7 bases. After removal of 6 bases from V and 1 base from J, the junction contained 16 bases not matched to a gene. The germline V gene encodes CDR1 LNHDA and CDR2 SQIVND (reference sequence). The CDR3 is 18 residues long. The CDR3 protein is CASSNRTGPYYRTDTQYF. CDR3 coding DNA: TGTGCCAGTAGCAATCGGACAGGCCCCTACTATCGCACAGATACGCAGTATTTT.

The chain employs TRBV5-1 and TRBJ1-4; the D gene is possibly TRBD1 (6 bases). The CDR3 length is 14 residues. V was shortened by 0 bases and J by 6 bases, with 9 bases between the two germline ends. Germline loops: CDR1 SGHRS, CDR2 YFSETQ. CDR3 region: CASSLGRGDEKLFF. CDR3 nucleotides: TGCGCCAGCAGCTTGGGCAGGGGAGATGAAAAACTGTTTTTT.

This chain joins TRBV5-1 and TRBJ1-6, with D possibly being TRBD1 (5 bases). V lost 0 bases and J 0 bases, leaving 7 bases between the germline ends. The V gene's germline CDR1 is SGHRS and CDR2 YFSETQ. The CDR3 consists of 16 residues. The CDR3 DNA is TGCGCCAGCAGCTTGGAAGACAGCTCCTATAATTCACCCCTCCACTTT. It yields the protein CASSLEDSSYNSPLHF.

The V and J genes are TRBV2 and TRBJ1-1; D is uncertain. The germline CDR1 and CDR2 sequences are SNHLY and FYNNEI. V gave up 8 bases and J gave up 3 bases, with 13 bases separating them. The CDR3 length is 13 residues. CDR3 sequence reads: CASDGEGDTEAFF. In DNA, the CDR3 is TGTGCCAGCGATGGGGAGGGAGACACTGAAGCTTTCTTT. Looking up the rest from reference TRBV2 and TRBJ1-1 gives the full variable domain: EPEVTQTPSHQVTQMGQEVILRCVPISNHLYFYWYRQILGQKVEFLVSFYNNEISEKSEIFDDQFSVERPDGSNFTLKIRSTKLEDSAMYFCASDGEGDTEAFFGQGTRLTVV.

This clone was seen only once. This chain links TRBV7-2 with TRBJ1-2; D is unclear. V dropped 1 base and J dropped 6 bases, with 9 bases sitting between them. Germline V gene sequence: CDR1 SGHTA, CDR2 FQGNSA. This CDR3 is 13 amino acids long. CDR3 residues: CASSLGGSDGYTF. CDR3 nucleotides: TGTGCCAGCAGCTTAGGGGGATCGGATGGCTACACCTTC.